What follows are 14 T cell receptor beta chains derived from one specimen sequenced in a study of shared clonotypes between healthy human individuals. Only CD45RO-negative cells positively selected for CCR7 counted as naive CD8 cells, so terminally differentiated effector memory CD45RA+ cells were excluded. This table comes from immunoSEQ multiplex PCR, and its TCRdb copy is limited to in-frame clones, with some not included. The sample has some 2,100,000 clones; 85% to 95% are singletons. Material for sequencing was naive CD8+ T cells from PBMCs. These receptors all come from a man in his late teens or twenties in good health. Some clones in this sample may be carry-over from other donors' samples.

The chain carries TRBV10-3 and TRBJ2-1, with 7 bases lining up with TRBD2. V lost 3 bases to trimming and J lost 2 bases; unmatched junction nucleotides: 7. Germline V gives CDR1 ENHRY, CDR2 SYGVKD. The CDR3 is made up of 16 amino acids. CDR3 sequence (DNA): TGTGCCATCAGTGATGGCGGGAGCACCCCCTACAATGAGCAGTTCTTC. Protein sequence: CAISDGGSTPYNEQFF.

The gene calls are TRBV2 and TRBJ2-4; D unresolved. V was cut by 2 bases and J by 1 base, with 15 bases left in between. The V gene's germline CDR1 is SNHLY and CDR2 FYNNEI. The CDR3 has 17 residues. This CDR3 is CASSELGITMAKNIQYF. The DNA for the CDR3 is TGTGCCAGCAGTGAACTTGGTATCACGATGGCCAAAAACATTCAGTACTTC.

The CDR3 sequence: CASSLIWPSGHNEQFF. As DNA, the CDR3 is TGTGCCAGCAGTTTAATCTGGCCATCGGGGCACAATGAGCAGTTCTTC. J is TRBJ2-1 and V is TRBV27; D might be TRBD1 or TRBD2, each matching 5 bases. CDR1 MNHEY and CDR2 SMNVEV come from the germline V gene (reference sequence). The CDR3 consists of 16 residues. With 2 bases removed from V and 5 bases from J, the gap between germline ends came to 16 bases.

The chain couples TRBV7-8 to TRBJ2-1, with D unclear. There are 15 residues in the CDR3. Trimming shortened V by 5 bases and J by 0 bases, and 11 bases separated the two germline ends. The germline V gene encodes CDR1 SGHVS and CDR2 FQNEAQ. CDR3 sequence: CASSLDGNSYNEQFF. For the CDR3, the DNA is TGTGCCAGCAGCCTAGATGGGAACTCCTACAATGAGCAGTTCTTC. Full variable domain (rest looked up from reference TRBV7-8 and TRBJ2-1): GAGVSQSPRYKVAKRGQDVALRCDPISGHVSLFWYQQALGQGPEFLTYFQNEAQLDKSGLPSDRFFAERPEGSVSTLKIQRTQQEDSAVYLCASSLDGNSYNEQFFGPGTRLTVL.

This CDR3 is CASSLITSGRAQQETQYF. In nucleotides, the CDR3 is TGTGCCAGCAGTTTAATTACTAGCGGGAGGGCGCAGCAAGAGACCCAGTACTTC. This chain uses TRBV27 with TRBJ2-5; TRBD2 matches 13 bases. The CDR3 runs 18 residues. Unmatched junction bases numbered 8, after V lost 2 bases and J lost 2 bases. Germline values: CDR1 MNHEY, CDR2 SMNVEV (reference sequence).

The V gene is TRBV11-2, the J gene TRBJ2-7; 8 nucleotides match TRBD1. The CDR3 covers 15 residues. CDR1 SGHAT and CDR2 FQNNGV come from the germline V gene. With 5 bases clipped from V and 5 bases from J, the junction kept 11 bases outside the gene matches. The CDR3 DNA follows: TGTGCCAGCAGCAACCGACAGGGGAAGGACCACGAGCAGTACTTC. Translating gives CASSNRQGKDHEQYF.

This clone was picked up one time. The chain couples TRBV28 to TRBJ2-1; weak D call: TRBD2 (6 bases). This CDR3 comprises 19 residues. V was trimmed by 4 bases and J by 0 bases, leaving 22 bases between them. Germline V CDR1 and CDR2: MDHEN, SYDVKM. CDR3 nucleotides: TGTGCCAGCAGTTCCGTTCGGCTTCAGCGGCGGGACTCCTACAATGAGCAGTTCTTC. This codes for CASSSVRLQRRDSYNEQFF.

The chain combines TRBV7-7 with TRBJ2-7; TRBD2 agrees at 11 bases. Germline CDR1 SSHAT, CDR2 FNYEAQ (reference sequence). The CDR3 is made up of 16 amino acids. Germline trimming cut 4 bases from V and 3 bases from J; bases unmatched to any gene: 8. The CDR3 is CASSSGGLADNYEQYF. For the CDR3, the DNA is TGTGCCAGCAGCTCAGGGGGACTAGCGGACAACTACGAGCAGTACTTC.

This clone has a handful of counts. CDR3 amino acids: CASSERRNTEAFF. CDR3 nucleotides: TGTGCCAGCAGCGAAAGGAGGAACACTGAAGCTTTCTTT. V and J are TRBV9 and TRBJ1-1; D call uncertain. This CDR3 comprises 13 residues. Germline V gives CDR1 SGDLS, CDR2 YYNGEE. V dropped 3 bases and J dropped 1 base, with 7 bases sitting between them. The complete variable domain, with remaining parts taken from reference TRBV9 and TRBJ1-1, reads DSGVTQTPKHLITATGQRVTLRCSPRSGDLSVYWYQQSLDQGLQFLIQYYNGEERAKGNILERFSAQQFPDLHSELNLSSLELGDSALYFCASSERRNTEAFFGQGTRLTVV.

On this clone itself: Other DNA variants within this sample encode the same CDR3. The CDR3 DNA is TGTGCCAGCAGTTTATGGTCCCGAGAGACCCAGTACTTC. Its protein is CASSLWSRETQYF. This sequence joins TRBV27 and TRBJ2-5; D gene uncertain. Germline CDR1 and CDR2: MNHEY and SMNVEV (reference sequence). This CDR3 region has 13 residues. V was cut by 1 base and J by 4 bases, with 7 bases left in between.

The chain uses TRBV6-1 and TRBJ1-1, with 8 bases fitting TRBD1. The germline CDR1 and CDR2 sequences are MNHNS and SASEGT. The J segment lost 6 bases and the V segment lost 4 bases, leaving 13 bases of the junction unmatched. The CDR3 consists of 16 residues. CDR3 coding DNA: TGTGCCAGCAGTGCCCCTACACCCAGGGGGCTCGCTGAAGCTTTCTTT. This gives the protein CASSAPTPRGLAEAFF.

This clone was detected once. The CDR3 DNA is TGTGCCAGCAGCCCACCTGAATCAAGCACAGATACGCAGTATTTT. This codes for CASSPPESSTDTQYF. J is TRBJ2-3 and V is TRBV28; no reliable D call. V was trimmed by 6 bases and J by 0 bases, leaving 13 bases between them. The CDR3 is 15 amino acids. The germline gives CDR1 MDHEN, CDR2 SYDVKM. Based on the CDR3 plus reference TRBV28 and TRBJ2-3, the full variable domain is DVKVTQSSRYLVKRTGEKVFLECVQDMDHENMFWYRQDPGLGLRLIYFSYDVKMKEKGDIPEGYSVSREKKERFSLILESASTNQTSMYLCASSPPESSTDTQYFGPGTRLTVL.

The chain uses TRBV27 and TRBJ2-1, with unresolved D. Germline-derived CDR1 and CDR2 are MNHEY and SMNVEV (reference sequence). With 3 bases removed from V and 2 bases from J, the gap between germline ends came to 8 bases. This CDR3 is 14 amino acids long. CDR3 in amino acids: CASSLAVAYNEQFF. CDR3 sequence (DNA): TGTGCCAGCAGTTTGGCGGTGGCCTACAATGAGCAGTTCTTC.

V and J are TRBV9 and TRBJ1-2; perhaps TRBD1 as D (5 bases). The CDR3 extends over 13 amino acids. The germline CDR1 and CDR2 sequences are SGDLS and YYNGEE. V lost 6 bases to trimming and J lost 1 base, with 10 bases between them. The CDR3, as DNA: TGTGCCAGCACAGGGCTTGATAACTATGGCTACACCTTC. Translated: CASTGLDNYGYTF.